A single sample is the source of the 19 T cell receptor beta chains below, sequenced in a study of blood T cell repertoires in COVID-19. Repertoires were generated with immunoSEQ multiplex PCR, while TCRdb's copy carries only in-frame clones and drops some. The repertoire has around 190,000 clones, about 79% of them found once; the top ten carry roughly an eighth. Sequenced input: peripheral blood. The receptors were sampled from a human donor in a cohort sampled during active COVID-19.

The chain employs TRBV9 and TRBJ2-3, with no clear D. Trimming shortened V by 0 bases and J by 2 bases, and 13 bases separated the two germline ends. The germline CDR1 and CDR2 sequences are SGDLS and YYNGEE. The CDR3 is 16 residues long. CDR3: CASSVESGLTTDTQYF. CDR3 DNA sequence: TGTGCCAGCAGCGTAGAGTCAGGTCTTACCACAGATACGCAGTATTTT.

The gene calls are TRBV5-1 and TRBJ1-3; D is undetermined. V was clipped by 4 bases and J by 0 bases, with 14 bases between them. The CDR3 consists of 16 residues. Germline V CDR1 and CDR2: SGHRS, YFSETQ. The CDR3: CASSRLTPSSGNTIYF. The CDR3 DNA reads as TGCGCCAGCAGCCGACTGACTCCGAGCTCTGGAAACACCATATATTTT.

The rearrangement joins TRBV28 to TRBJ2-2; TRBD2 matches 8 bases. This CDR3 is 13 amino acids long. The V and J ends lost 5 bases and 7 bases, in that order; junction bases with no gene match: 3. CDR1 is MDHEN and CDR2 is SYDVKM in the germline V gene. The CDR3, as DNA: TGTGCCAGCAGTACCGCGGGAGGCGGGGAGCTGTTTTTT. Translating gives CASSTAGGGELFF.

Only a few counts were recorded for this clone. The genes are TRBV5-5 and TRBJ2-7, with D possibly matching TRBD2 (6 bases). The CDR3 has 14 residues. Germline V gene data show CDR1 as SGHKS and CDR2 as YYEKEE (reference sequence). V was trimmed by 1 base and J by 4 bases, leaving 12 bases between them. The DNA for the CDR3 is TGTGCCAGCAGCTTGTGGGGGAGGAATTACGAGCAGTACTTC. Amino acids: CASSLWGRNYEQYF.

The chain carries TRBV9 and TRBJ2-1; tentatively, D is TRBD1 (6 bases). This CDR3 is built from 14 residues. Germline values: CDR1 SGDLS, CDR2 YYNGEE. V was clipped by 2 bases and J by 7 bases, with 13 bases between them. For the CDR3, the DNA is TGTGCCAGCAGCGTGAAGGGGGACGGGAATGAGCAGTTCTTC. Residues: CASSVKGDGNEQFF.

The V and J genes are TRBV28 and TRBJ1-1; 12 bases align to TRBD1. The CDR3 length is 14 residues. J lost 11 bases, V lost 6 bases, and 10 bases had no gene match. Germline-derived CDR1 and CDR2 are MDHEN and SYDVKM. Here the CDR3 reads CASRLGTGGSKAFF. As DNA, the CDR3 is TGTGCCAGCAGGCTCGGGACAGGGGGCTCCAAGGCTTTCTTT. Using reference TRBV28 and TRBJ1-1 for the parts outside the CDR3, the full variable domain is DVKVTQSSRYLVKRTGEKVFLECVQDMDHENMFWYRQDPGLGLRLIYFSYDVKMKEKGDIPEGYSVSREKKERFSLILESASTNQTSMYLCASRLGTGGSKAFFGQGTRLTVV.

The gene calls are TRBV18 and TRBJ1-4; possible D gene TRBD1, 6 bases. V lost 6 bases and J lost 14, with 19 bases in between. Germline CDR1 and CDR2: KGHSH and LQKENI. The CDR3 is 13 amino acids. The CDR3 sequence is CASSLNREEKLFF. The CDR3 nucleotides are TGTGCCAGCTCCCTGAACAGGGAAGAGAAGCTGTTTTTT. The full variable domain, in which reference TRBV18 and TRBJ1-4 provide the parts outside the CDR3, is NAGVMQNPRHLVRRRGQEARLRCSPMKGHSHVYWYRQLPEEGLKFMVYLQKENIIDESGMPKERFSAEFPKEGPSILRIQQVVRGDSAAYFCASSLNREEKLFFGSGTQLSVL.

In its sample, this clone was seen once. In DNA, the CDR3 is TGTGCCACCAGCCTGGGCCAGGAGGATCAGCCCCAGCATTTT. Translating it yields CATSLGQEDQPQHF. This chain connects TRBV15 to TRBJ1-5; unclear D gene. This CDR3 comprises 14 residues. The V gene's germline CDR1 is LNHNV and CDR2 YYDKDF (reference sequence). V lost 5 bases and J 5 bases, leaving 13 bases between the germline ends.

The J gene is TRBJ2-2, the V gene TRBV4-1, with 8 nucleotides matching TRBD1. CDR3 size: 20 residues. Trimming at V came to 3 bases and at J to 5 bases, leaving 20 bases not matched to a gene. In germline, CDR1 is MGHRA, CDR2 YSYEKL. Here the CDR3 DNA reads TGCGCCAGCAGCCACCCTACCATCTCCAGGGCAGGGGGCTATACCGGGGAGCTGTTTTTT. Translation: CASSHPTISRAGGYTGELFF.

The chain employs TRBV5-1 and TRBJ2-1; the match to TRBD1 covers 9 bases. The CDR3 covers 15 residues. Germline CDR1 and CDR2: SGHRS and YFSETQ. Trimming cost V 6 bases and J 6 bases; bases outside gene matches: 10. Written as DNA, the CDR3 is TGCGCCAGCACTCTTGGGACAGGGAGGATCAATGAGCAGTTCTTC. This encodes CASTLGTGRINEQFF.

The J gene is TRBJ2-5, the V gene TRBV2; D remains unclear. The CDR3 contains 15 residues. V was clipped by 2 bases and J by 2 bases, with 12 bases between them. In germline, CDR1 is SNHLY, CDR2 FYNNEI. CDR3 sequence reads: CASSETRVKQETQYF. For the CDR3, the DNA is TGTGCCAGCAGTGAAACTCGGGTGAAACAAGAGACCCAGTACTTC. The full variable domain, with the rest looked up from reference TRBV2 and TRBJ2-5, is EPEVTQTPSHQVTQMGQEVILRCVPISNHLYFYWYRQILGQKVEFLVSFYNNEISEKSEIFDDQFSVERPDGSNFTLKIRSTKLEDSAMYFCASSETRVKQETQYFGPGTRLLVL.

The chain couples TRBV28 to TRBJ1-5, with TRBD1 matching 11 bases. CDR3 length: 15 residues. Germline trimming cut 1 base from V and 6 bases from J; bases unmatched to any gene: 2. The germline V gene has CDR1 MDHEN and CDR2 SYDVKM. The CDR3 reads CASSLYGQGAQPQHF. CDR3 nucleotides: TGTGCCAGCAGTTTATATGGACAGGGGGCTCAGCCCCAGCATTTT.

The rearrangement links TRBV28 to TRBJ1-3; D uncertain. The CDR3 sequence is 12 residues long. The germline V gene has CDR1 MDHEN and CDR2 SYDVKM. Between the trimmed V and J ends, which lost 8 bases and 3 bases, there was a span of 8 bases. The CDR3 loop reads CASLNSGNTIYF. As DNA, the CDR3 is TGTGCCAGCCTGAACAGTGGAAACACCATATATTTT.

The chain combines TRBV9 with TRBJ1-1, with TRBD1 matching 9 bases. Trimming cost V 0 bases and J 4 bases; bases outside gene matches: 4. The CDR3 has 15 amino acids. Germline V gives CDR1 SGDLS, CDR2 YYNGEE. The CDR3 bases are TGTGCCAGCAGCGTAGGTGGACAGGGGTCCACTGAAGCTTTCTTT. Amino acid sequence: CASSVGGQGSTEAFF.

The chain recombines TRBV4-1 with TRBJ2-3; D is uncertain. V gave up 1 base and J gave up 3 bases, with 8 bases separating them. This CDR3 has 14 amino acids. The germline gives CDR1 MGHRA, CDR2 YSYEKL. In nucleotides, the CDR3 is TGCGCCAGCAGCCAAGCAGGCTCAACAGATACGCAGTATTTT. Amino acids: CASSQAGSTDTQYF.

The chain employs TRBV9 and TRBJ2-2; possible D gene TRBD2, 5 bases. The germline gives CDR1 SGDLS, CDR2 YYNGEE. This CDR3 has 15 amino acids. V was pared by 1 base and J by 5 bases, with 12 bases between. The CDR3 DNA reads TGTGCCAGCAGCGTAAACGGGGTGGGAACCGGGGAGCTGTTTTTT. Translated: CASSVNGVGTGELFF.

V and J are TRBV2 and TRBJ2-7; 7 bases map to TRBD2. The CDR3 is 15 amino acids. After removal of 4 bases from V and 2 bases from J, the junction contained 8 bases not matched to a gene. Germline V gene sequence: CDR1 SNHLY, CDR2 FYNNEI. CDR3 region: CASSAARGVAYEQYF. In nucleotides, the CDR3 is TGTGCCAGCAGTGCCGCCCGGGGGGTCGCCTACGAGCAGTACTTC.

This clone was counted only a few times. This chain uses TRBV3-1 (or the pseudogene TRBV3-2) with TRBJ2-5; TRBD2 matches 9 bases. With 2 bases clipped from V and 5 bases from J, the junction kept 3 bases outside the gene matches. The CDR3 extends over 14 amino acids. Germline V gene data show CDR1 as LGHDT and CDR2 as YNNKEL (reference sequence). CDR3 sequence reads: CASSQLAGFETQYF. DNA of the CDR3: TGTGCCAGCAGCCAACTAGCGGGATTCGAGACCCAGTACTTC.

The chain carries TRBV3-1 (or the pseudogene TRBV3-2) and TRBJ1-6, with D unclear. With 4 bases removed from V and 2 bases from J, the gap between germline ends came to 6 bases. The CDR3 loop spans 14 amino acids. CDR1 LGHDT and CDR2 YNNKEL come from the germline V gene (reference sequence). The CDR3 protein is CASSRQTYNSPLHF. CDR3 in DNA: TGTGCCAGCAGCCGACAAACCTATAATTCACCCCTCCACTTT.